The table lists the clone carrying this TCR beta chain with a few counts. This entry comes from a study of blood T cell repertoires in COVID-19. Study-level background: Acute and convalescent COVID-19 specimens originated in the United States, Italy and Spain. Sources were T cells, B-cell-depleted T cells, or PBMCs; the material itself was cDNA or gDNA.

The table came from immunoSEQ multiplex PCR; TCRdb's copy has only in-frame clones and leaves some out. This table holds around 270,000 clones, over 75% found once. The sequenced sample was peripheral blood. The sequence derives from a human donor with COVID-19, enrolled during active disease. The donor label of this sample is uncertain.

The CDR3 region is CASSSPNRYNEQFF. The CDR3 coding sequence is TGTGCCAGCAGCTCACCTAACAGGTACAATGAGCAGTTCTTC. The rearrangement uses TRBV11-2 and TRBJ2-1, with D maybe TRBD1 (5 bases). Germline V lookup: CDR1 SGHAT, CDR2 FQNNGV. V was cut by 4 bases and J by 4 bases, with 11 bases left in between. CDR3 length equals 14 residues.